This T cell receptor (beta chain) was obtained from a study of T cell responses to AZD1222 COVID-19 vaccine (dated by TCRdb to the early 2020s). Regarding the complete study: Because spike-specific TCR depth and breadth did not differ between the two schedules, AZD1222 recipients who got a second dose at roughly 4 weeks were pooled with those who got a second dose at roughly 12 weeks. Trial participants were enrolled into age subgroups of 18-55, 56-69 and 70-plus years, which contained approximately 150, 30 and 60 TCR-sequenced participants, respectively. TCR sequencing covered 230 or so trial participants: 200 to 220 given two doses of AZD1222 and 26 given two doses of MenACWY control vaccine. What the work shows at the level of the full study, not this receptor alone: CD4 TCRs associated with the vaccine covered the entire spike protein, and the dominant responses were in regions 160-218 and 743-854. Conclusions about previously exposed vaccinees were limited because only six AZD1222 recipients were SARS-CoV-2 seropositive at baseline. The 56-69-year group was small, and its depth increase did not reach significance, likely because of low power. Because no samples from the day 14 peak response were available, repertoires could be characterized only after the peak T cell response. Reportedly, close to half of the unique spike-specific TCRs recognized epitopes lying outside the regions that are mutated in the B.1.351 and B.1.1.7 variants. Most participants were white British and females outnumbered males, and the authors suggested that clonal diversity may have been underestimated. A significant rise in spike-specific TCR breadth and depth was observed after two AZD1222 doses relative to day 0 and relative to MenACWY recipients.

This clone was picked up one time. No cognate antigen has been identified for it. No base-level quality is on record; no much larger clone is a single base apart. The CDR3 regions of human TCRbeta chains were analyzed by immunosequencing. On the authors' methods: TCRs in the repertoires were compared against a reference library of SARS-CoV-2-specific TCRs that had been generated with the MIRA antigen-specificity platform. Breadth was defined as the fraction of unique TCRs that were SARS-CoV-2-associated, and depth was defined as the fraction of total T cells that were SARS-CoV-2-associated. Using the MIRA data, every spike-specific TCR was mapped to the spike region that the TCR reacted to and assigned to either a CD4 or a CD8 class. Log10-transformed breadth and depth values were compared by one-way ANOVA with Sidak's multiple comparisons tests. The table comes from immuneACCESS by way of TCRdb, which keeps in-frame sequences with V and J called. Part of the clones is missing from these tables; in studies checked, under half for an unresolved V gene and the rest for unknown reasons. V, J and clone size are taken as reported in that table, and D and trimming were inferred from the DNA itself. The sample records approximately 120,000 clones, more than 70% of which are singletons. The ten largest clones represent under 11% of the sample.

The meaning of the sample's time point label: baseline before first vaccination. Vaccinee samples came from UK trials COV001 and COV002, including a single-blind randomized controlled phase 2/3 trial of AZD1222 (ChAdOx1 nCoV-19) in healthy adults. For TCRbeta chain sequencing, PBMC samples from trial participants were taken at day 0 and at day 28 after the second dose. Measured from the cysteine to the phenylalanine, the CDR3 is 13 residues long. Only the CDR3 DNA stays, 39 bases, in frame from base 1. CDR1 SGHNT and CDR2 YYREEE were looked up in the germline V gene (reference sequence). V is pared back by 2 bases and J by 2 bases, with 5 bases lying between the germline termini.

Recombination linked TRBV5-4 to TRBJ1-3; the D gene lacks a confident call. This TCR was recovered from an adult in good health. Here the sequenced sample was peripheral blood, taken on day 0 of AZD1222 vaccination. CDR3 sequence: CASSFSTGNTIYF. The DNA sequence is TGTGCCAGCAGCTTTTCAACTGGAAACACCATATATTTT.